The 17 T cell receptor beta chains listed next were all sequenced from one sample in a study of blood T cell repertoires in COVID-19. Measured with immunoSEQ multiplex PCR; TCRdb has only the in-frame clones, and not every one. The profile shows some 160,000 clones, approximately 80% of them singletons. Sequencing was performed on peripheral blood. The receptor source for this set is a human donor in a cohort sampled during active COVID-19.

V is TRBV4-1 and J is TRBJ1-5, with TRBD1 as a possible D gene (5 bases). V shed 0 bases and J shed 0 bases, with 9 bases lying between them. In germline, CDR1 is MGHRA, CDR2 YSYEKL. This CDR3 comprises 16 residues. The CDR3 sequence: CASSQEGGHSNQPQHF. The CDR3, as DNA: TGCGCCAGCAGCCAAGAGGGCGGACATAGCAATCAGCCCCAGCATTTT.

This chain links TRBV19 with TRBJ1-6, with 8 bases identical to TRBD1. With V trimmed by 9 bases and J by 5 bases, 9 bases remained unmatched. Germline-derived CDR1 and CDR2 are LNHDA and SQIVND (reference sequence). The CDR3 has 15 amino acids. The CDR3 region has the DNA TGTGCCAGCCAGCGACAGGGGCGGGATAATTCACCCCTCCACTTT. This gives the protein CASQRQGRDNSPLHF.

The gene calls are TRBV5-5 and TRBJ2-3, with D tentatively TRBD1 (6 bases). Per germline, CDR1 SGHKS and CDR2 YYEKEE (reference sequence). Trimming cost V 4 bases and J 6 bases, with 15 bases left between them. The CDR3 loop spans 14 amino acids. The CDR3 protein is CASSKDTGRDTQYF. The CDR3, as DNA: TGTGCCAGCAGCAAAGATACAGGGCGGGATACGCAGTATTTT. Looking up the rest from reference TRBV5-5 and TRBJ2-3 gives the full variable domain: DAGVTQSPTHLIKTRGQQVTLRCSPISGHKSVSWYQQVLGQGPQFIFQYYEKEERGRGNFPDRFSARQFPNYSSELNVNALLLGDSALYLCASSKDTGRDTQYFGPGTRLTVL.

A few counts support this clone. The J gene is TRBJ1-2, the V gene TRBV19, with TRBD1 identical over 8 bases. There are 14 residues in the CDR3. Germline loops: CDR1 LNHDA, CDR2 SQIVND (reference sequence). V trimming: 8 bases; J trimming: 2 bases; junction bases outside the gene matches: 7. CDR3 in amino acids: CASRQDRANYGYTF. CDR3 coding DNA: TGTGCCAGTCGACAGGACAGGGCGAACTATGGCTACACCTTC.

This clone was observed a handful of times. This chain links TRBV6-6 with TRBJ1-1; D remains unclear. The CDR3 is made up of 13 amino acids. V lost 6 bases, J lost 1 base, and 9 bases lay in between. Per the germline V gene, CDR1 is MNHNY and CDR2 is SVGAGI (reference sequence). CDR3 amino acids: CASSGSSNTEAFF. CDR3 DNA: TGTGCCAGCAGCGGGTCTTCGAACACTGAAGCTTTCTTT.

This clone has a single count. The chain couples TRBV6-5 to TRBJ2-7; 8 bases fit TRBD2. With 7 bases clipped from V and 0 bases from J, the junction kept 5 bases outside the gene matches. Germline V gene data show CDR1 as MNHEY and CDR2 as SVGAGI. This CDR3 is 14 amino acids long. The CDR3 is CASTGTRPSYEQYF. Written as DNA, the CDR3 is TGTGCCAGCACAGGGACTAGGCCCTCCTACGAGCAGTACTTC.

V and J are TRBV9 and TRBJ2-3; 10 nucleotides match TRBD2. Germline CDR1 reads SGDLS; CDR2 reads YYNGEE. The CDR3 has 16 amino acids. V trimming: 4 bases; J trimming: 6 bases; junction bases outside the gene matches: 11. CDR3 DNA sequence: TGTGCCAGCAGCATTCAACCCGGGACTAGCGCCGATACGCAGTATTTT. Translating it yields CASSIQPGTSADTQYF.

The chain recombines TRBV27 with TRBJ2-7, with a possible D match to TRBD1 (5 bases). Germline values: CDR1 MNHEY, CDR2 SMNVEV (reference sequence). This CDR3 is built from 16 residues. Between the trimmed V and J ends, which lost 5 bases and 0 bases, there was a span of 17 bases. CDR3 region: CASSPLTGYLSYEQYF. The CDR3 nucleotides read TGTGCCAGCAGTCCACTAACAGGCTACCTCTCCTACGAGCAGTACTTC.

V is TRBV7-8 and J is TRBJ2-1, with 14 bases fitting TRBD2. V shed 8 bases and J 0 bases; nucleotides not matched to a gene: 12. Germline V lookup: CDR1 SGHVS, CDR2 FQNEAQ. The CDR3 extends over 19 amino acids. CDR3 sequence reads: CASVLRLAGGPGSYNEQFF. Written as DNA, the CDR3 is TGTGCCAGCGTACTTCGACTAGCGGGAGGGCCCGGCTCCTACAATGAGCAGTTCTTC.

The chain uses TRBV6-1 and TRBJ2-3; 7 bases fit TRBD1. The CDR3 is 14 amino acids. V was pared by 0 bases and J by 7 bases, with 4 bases of the junction left unmatched. The germline V gene has CDR1 MNHNS and CDR2 SASEGT. CDR3 protein: CASSEAHRGNTQYF. CDR3 sequence (DNA): TGTGCCAGCAGTGAAGCGCACAGGGGAAATACGCAGTATTTT.

CDR3 sequence: CASIHYRQSYQETQYF. The DNA of the CDR3 is TGTGCCAGCATTCATTATCGACAGTCTTACCAAGAGACCCAGTACTTC. The chain carries TRBV7-9 and TRBJ2-5; tentatively, D is TRBD1 (5 bases). V was trimmed by 7 bases and J by 0 bases, leaving 18 bases between them. This CDR3 has 16 amino acids. Germline-derived CDR1 and CDR2 are SEHNR and FQNEAQ (reference sequence).

This clone has a handful of counts. This chain uses TRBV7-2 with TRBJ2-3; perhaps TRBD1 as D (6 bases). Germline-derived CDR1 and CDR2 are SGHTA and FQGNSA. Trimming removed 4 bases from V and 0 bases from J, with 14 bases in between. The CDR3 has 16 residues. CDR3 sequence reads: CASSSEQGSSTDTQYF. In nucleotides, the CDR3 is TGTGCCAGCAGCTCCGAACAGGGCTCTAGCACAGATACGCAGTATTTT.

This clone occurred once. The chain joins TRBV28 to TRBJ1-2; possible D gene TRBD1, 6 bases. The CDR3 is made up of 13 amino acids. Trimming pared 8 bases from V and 4 bases from J, leaving 14 bases between. The germline CDR1 and CDR2 sequences are MDHEN and SYDVKM. The CDR3 reads CASLNRATYGYTF. DNA for the CDR3: TGTGCCAGCCTTAACAGGGCCACCTATGGCTACACCTTC.

This chain links TRBV27 with TRBJ2-3, with TRBD2 matching over 9 bases. J lost 4 bases, V lost 7 bases, and 9 bases had no gene match. CDR1 and CDR2 (germline): MNHEY, SMNVEV (reference sequence). This CDR3 is built from 15 residues. The CDR3 is CASNPSGGQADTQYF. The DNA of the CDR3 is TGTGCCAGCAACCCGAGCGGGGGGCAGGCAGATACGCAGTATTTT.

V and J are TRBV19 and TRBJ2-2; tentatively, D is TRBD2 (6 bases). There are 16 residues in the CDR3. Germline-derived CDR1 and CDR2 are LNHDA and SQIVND (reference sequence). V shed 9 bases and J shed 1 base, with 18 bases lying between them. CDR3 residues: CASYSSEKRNTGELFF. CDR3 coding DNA: TGTGCCAGCTACTCTAGCGAAAAAAGGAACACCGGGGAGCTGTTTTTT.

The rearrangement uses TRBV9 and TRBJ2-7, with TRBD2 matching 9 bases. Germline-derived CDR1 and CDR2 are SGDLS and YYNGEE. The J segment lost 6 bases and the V segment lost 6 bases, leaving 13 bases of the junction unmatched. CDR3 length: 15 residues. The CDR3 DNA reads as TGTGCCAGCACCCCGGGGGAGCGGGGGGAAGGCGAGCAGTACTTC. The encoded protein is CASTPGERGEGEQYF.

The rearrangement links TRBV5-1 to TRBJ2-5; 8 nucleotides agree with TRBD1. Germline V lookup: CDR1 SGHRS, CDR2 YFSETQ. The CDR3 contains 15 residues. The J segment lost 3 bases and the V segment lost 0 bases, leaving 4 bases of the junction unmatched. Here the CDR3 DNA reads TGCGCCAGCAGCTTGGACAGGGGGTGGGAAGAGACCCAGTACTTC. Encoded protein: CASSLDRGWEETQYF.